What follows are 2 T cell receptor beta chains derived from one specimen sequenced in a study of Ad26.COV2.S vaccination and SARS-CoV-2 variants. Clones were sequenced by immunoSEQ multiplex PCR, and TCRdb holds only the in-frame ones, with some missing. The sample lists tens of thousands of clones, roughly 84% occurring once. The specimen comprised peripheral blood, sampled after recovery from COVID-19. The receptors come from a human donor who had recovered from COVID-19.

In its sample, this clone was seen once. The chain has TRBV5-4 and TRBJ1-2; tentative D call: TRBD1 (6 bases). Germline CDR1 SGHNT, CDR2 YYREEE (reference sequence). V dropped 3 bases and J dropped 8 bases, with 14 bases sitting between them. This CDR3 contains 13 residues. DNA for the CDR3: TGTGCCAGCAGCTACCTAAGGGGGGACGGCTACACCTTC. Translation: CASSYLRGDGYTF.

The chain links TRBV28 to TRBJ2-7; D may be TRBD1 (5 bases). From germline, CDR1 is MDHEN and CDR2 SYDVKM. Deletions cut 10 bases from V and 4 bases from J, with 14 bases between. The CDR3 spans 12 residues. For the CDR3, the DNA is TGTGCCACAGGGCCCCCCGGGTACGAGCAGTACTTC. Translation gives CATGPPGYEQYF.